The 19 T cell receptor beta chains given below trace back to one sample, sequenced in a study of Ad26.COV2.S vaccination and SARS-CoV-2 variants. Using immunoSEQ multiplex PCR, the repertoire was profiled, and TCRdb retains in-frame clones only, with some absent. The sample comprises roughly 250,000 clones, about 83% of which are singletons, and about 2.8% rests with the top ten. As to treatment: some 19 received Ad26.COV2.S at low or high dose, single or two shots; 5 received placebo; per-sample allocation not given. The study sampled participants on day 63 after the first vaccine or placebo injection. The input for sequencing was peripheral blood, taken in a trial of Ad26.COV2.S vaccine versus placebo. The receptors originated from a person between 18 and 60 years old who received the Ad26.COV2.S COVID-19 vaccine or a placebo.

The genes are TRBV23-1 and TRBJ2-7; TRBD2 aligns across 8 bases. TRBV23-1 is an ORF for which the function is uncertain. Unmatched junction bases numbered 22, after V lost 0 bases and J lost 6 bases. The CDR3 is 20 residues long. Here the CDR3 DNA reads TGCGCCAGCAGTCAATCCCGGGGGGGAAGTTTCTCAGGATGGGTCTCCGAGCAGTACTTC. Residues: CASSQSRGGSFSGWVSEQYF.

V gene TRBV4-3 combines with J gene TRBJ1-2; 8 bases line up with TRBD1. The J segment lost 0 bases and the V segment lost 6 bases, leaving 9 bases of the junction unmatched. Per the germline V gene, CDR1 is LGHNA and CDR2 is YSLEER. The CDR3 covers 16 residues. Written as DNA, the CDR3 is TGCGCCAGCAGGGTGTACCGGACAGGGCCTAACTATGGCTACACCTTC. Encoded protein: CASRVYRTGPNYGYTF.

The gene calls are TRBV30 and TRBJ1-5; 11 bases line up with TRBD1. V shed 3 bases, J shed 7 bases, and the junction held 14 bases outside the gene matches. This CDR3 has 17 residues. The germline CDR1 and CDR2 sequences are GTSNPN and SVGIG (reference sequence). CDR3 DNA sequence: TGTGCCTGGAGCAATTCCGGGACAGGGGGTTTCTGGCAGCCCCAGCATTTT. Amino acids: CAWSNSGTGGFWQPQHF. The full variable domain, rest sourced from reference TRBV30 and TRBJ1-5, is SQTIHQWPATLVQPVGSPLSLECTVEGTSNPNLYWYRQAAGRGLQLLFYSVGIGQISSEVPQNLSASRPQDRQFILSSKKLLLSDSGFYLCAWSNSGTGGFWQPQHFGDGTRLSIL.

CDR3 DNA sequence: TGTGCCAGCTCACCGGACAGGAGCGAGCAGTACTTC. Its protein product is CASSPDRSEQYF. This chain links TRBV18 with TRBJ2-7, with 7 bases aligning to TRBD1. CDR1 KGHSH and CDR2 LQKENI come from the germline V gene. The V gene end was trimmed by 3 bases and the J gene end by 6 bases; junction bases not matched to a gene: 2. CDR3 length equals 12 residues.

In DNA form, the CDR3 reads TGTGCCAGCAGTTCCGGGACAGGGAGCTCCTACGAGCAGTACGTC. This sequence encodes CASSSGTGSSYEQYV. This rearrangement joins TRBV27 to TRBJ2-7, with 9 bases aligning to TRBD1. Germline assignment: CDR1 MNHEY and CDR2 SMNVEV (reference sequence). CDR3 length: 15 residues. Trimming removed 4 bases from V and 0 bases from J; junction bases left unmatched: 4.

Written as DNA, the CDR3 is TGCAGTGCTAGTCTACAGGCGAGAACTGAAGCTTTCTTT. It encodes CSASLQARTEAFF. The chain couples TRBV20-1 to TRBJ1-1; tentatively, D is TRBD1 (5 bases). The CDR3 runs 13 residues. The germline gives CDR1 DFQATT, CDR2 SNEGSKA (reference sequence). V was cut by 3 bases and J by 5 bases, with 13 bases left in between.

This rearrangement joins TRBV25-1 to TRBJ2-3; D might be TRBD1 or TRBD2, each matching 5 bases. V was cut by 2 bases and J by 1 base, with 19 bases left in between. The V gene's germline CDR1 is MGHDK and CDR2 SYGVNS. The CDR3 runs 18 residues. For the CDR3, the DNA is TGTGCCAGCAGTGAACAAGGGACGAGCAAGAGGGGCACAGATACGCAGTATTTT. Its translation is CASSEQGTSKRGTDTQYF.

V is TRBV21-1 and J is TRBJ2-7; TRBD1 was called by the table and not checked on the DNA. TRBV21-1 is reported as a pseudogene. The CDR3 spans 17 residues. The CDR3 DNA is TGTGCTAGCAGCAGAATAGGGACAGGGTCCAAACCCTACGAGCAGTACTTC. The encoded protein is CASSRIGTGSKPYEQYF.

The chain joins TRBV5-6 to TRBJ1-2; the match to TRBD1 covers 10 bases. Germline CDR1 SGHDT, CDR2 YYEEEE. With V trimmed by 2 bases and J by 6 bases, 4 bases remained unmatched. The length of the CDR3 is 14 residues. The CDR3 sequence is CASSFDRGLHGYTF. In DNA form, the CDR3 reads TGTGCCAGCAGCTTCGACAGGGGGCTTCATGGCTACACCTTC.

The J gene is TRBJ1-1, the V gene TRBV6-2 or TRBV6-3; 11 bases are shared with TRBD1. The CDR3 spans 16 residues. After removal of 5 bases from V and 5 bases from J, the junction contained 10 bases not matched to a gene. The germline V gene has CDR1 MNHEY and CDR2 SVGEGT. DNA for the CDR3: TGTGCCAGCAGTCAAGTCCCGGGACAGGGGGGGACTGAAGCTTTCTTT. Its translation: CASSQVPGQGGTEAFF.

The V and J genes are TRBV7-2 and TRBJ2-7; no definite D call. CDR1 is SGHTA and CDR2 is FQGNSA in the germline V gene. There are 16 residues in the CDR3. Trimming pared 1 base from V and 0 bases from J, leaving 13 bases between. The CDR3 is CASSLELTVSSYEQYV. CDR3 nucleotide sequence: TGTGCCAGCAGCTTAGAGTTGACGGTGAGCTCCTACGAGCAGTACGTC.

The chain recombines TRBV7-2 with TRBJ1-3; D call uncertain. Germline V gene sequence: CDR1 SGHTA, CDR2 FQGNSA. This CDR3 spans 16 amino acids. Trimming took 2 bases from V and 0 from J, leaving 11 bases between them. The CDR3 loop reads CASSLSGWASGNTIYF. CDR3 nucleotides: TGTGCCAGCAGCTTAAGCGGCTGGGCCTCTGGAAACACCATATATTTT.

V usage is TRBV7-8 and J usage is TRBJ2-5; weak D call: TRBD2 (6 bases). This CDR3 contains 13 residues. Germline V lookup: CDR1 SGHVS, CDR2 FQNEAQ. Trimming pared 0 bases from V and 4 bases from J, leaving 6 bases between. The CDR3 DNA reads as TGTGCCAGCAGCTTAGCGGGGGGAGAGACCCAGTACTTC. Amino acids: CASSLAGGETQYF.

The chain couples TRBV6-5 to TRBJ2-5, with TRBD1 matching over 7 bases. V dropped 2 bases and J dropped 5; count of bases not matched to a gene: 5. From germline, CDR1 is MNHEY and CDR2 SVGAGI. The CDR3 is made up of 14 amino acids. For the CDR3, the DNA is TGTGCCAGCAGTTACGTAGGGGGCGGGGAGACCCAGTACTTC. Its protein product is CASSYVGGGETQYF.

The V call is TRBV5-6, the J call TRBJ1-4; 7 bases align to TRBD1. The CDR3 extends over 16 amino acids. Germline CDR1 SGHDT, CDR2 YYEEEE. Trimming at V came to 5 bases and at J to 2 bases, leaving 9 bases not matched to a gene. The CDR3 nucleotides read TGTGCCAGCAGTCAGTGGCGGGACAGTACTAATGAAAAACTGTTTTTT. It specifies CASSQWRDSTNEKLFF. The variable domain in full, with the rest retrieved from reference TRBV5-6 and TRBJ1-4, is DAGVTQSPTHLIKTRGQQVTLRCSPKSGHDTVSWYQQALGQGPQFIFQYYEEEERQRGNFPDRFSGHQFPNYSSELNVNALLLGDSALYLCASSQWRDSTNEKLFFGSGTQLSVL.

This clone was counted many times. The V gene is TRBV5-5, the J gene TRBJ2-7; 7 bases match TRBD1. From germline, CDR1 is SGHKS and CDR2 YYEKEE (reference sequence). Trimming cost V 3 bases and J 5 bases; bases outside gene matches: 8. The CDR3 extends over 14 amino acids. CDR3 sequence (DNA): TGTGCCAGCAGCTACCAGGGGGTTGTCCACGAGCAGTACTTC. Amino acids: CASSYQGVVHEQYF.

The chain employs TRBV30 and TRBJ2-5; D may be TRBD1 or TRBD2 (6 bases each). The CDR3 contains 16 residues. Trimming left V 4 bases short and J 2 bases short, with 20 bases between. CDR1 and CDR2 from the germline V gene are GTSNPN and SVGIG (reference sequence). CDR3 sequence reads: CAWTLGGSKGQETQYF. The CDR3, as DNA: TGTGCCTGGACCCTCGGGGGCTCCAAGGGGCAAGAGACCCAGTACTTC.

This clone has only a few counts. J is TRBJ2-5 and V is TRBV7-3; D is unresolved. The germline V and J ends were trimmed by 5 bases and 7 bases, with 8 bases remaining between them. From germline, CDR1 is SGHTA and CDR2 FQGTGA. The CDR3 loop spans 11 amino acids. In DNA, the CDR3 is TGTGCCAGCAGCCAGAAAGTGACCCAGTACTTC. This translates into CASSQKVTQYF.

J is TRBJ2-1 and V is TRBV7-3; D might be TRBD2 (7 bases). From germline, CDR1 is SGHTA and CDR2 FQGTGA. Trimming cost V 5 bases and J 6 bases, with 20 bases left between them. The CDR3 has 16 residues. CDR3 amino acids: CASSPLSGRGSNEQFF. Here the CDR3 DNA reads TGTGCCAGCAGCCCCTTATCGGGGAGGGGGTCCAATGAGCAGTTCTTC.